This T cell receptor beta chain derives from a study of control samples from healthy donors and cancer patients. The CDR3 length is 15 residues. Germline values: CDR1 MNHEY, CDR2 SVGEGT. The V end lost 6 bases, the J end lost 0 bases, and 15 bases lay between the germline ends. Assay used: immunoSEQ multiplex PCR; TCRdb lists only in-frame clones, some missing. This sample's clone table lists some 180,000 clones. J is TRBJ2-7 and V is TRBV6-2 or TRBV6-3; D is undetermined. This receptor was identified in a woman aged 30 to 39 in good health. The sequenced sample consisted of blood. DNA for the CDR3: TGTGCCAGCAGCCGCGGTGGAACAAGCTCCTACGAGCAGTACTTC. This gives the protein CASSRGGTSSYEQYF.